This T cell receptor beta chain was captured by sequencing in a study of CD8 T cells in ankylosing spondylitis. Generation of TCR beta libraries employed quantitative 5'-RACE incorporating molecular barcodes. TCRdb reprocessed the 5' RACE reads via MiXCR and lists one record per CDR3 protein. The data contain 250,000 to 350,000 distinct CDR3 sequences, 6.5% to 10% of them singletons. Study results and limitations: One TCR beta motif, made up of roughly 8 highly homologous variants, appeared characteristic of ankylosing spondylitis blood. Some motif variants had been reported before (in reactive arthritis synovial fluid and blood).

In its sample, this clonotype was seen a few times. Its antigen is still unknown. Germline CDR1 reads SEHNR; CDR2 reads FQNEAQ (reference sequence). This CDR3 has 13 residues. Unmatched junction bases numbered 5, after V lost 6 bases and J lost 5 bases. This receptor was taken from a male donor with ankylosing spondylitis. Sequencing input: blood, either unsorted or a sorted T cell fraction (not recorded which). This chain uses TRBV7-9 with TRBJ2-5; 8 nucleotides agree with TRBD1. The CDR3 loop is CASRRGQGETQYF. In DNA form, the CDR3 reads TGTGCCAGCAGACGCGGACAGGGCGAGACCCAGTACTTC. The full variable domain, in which reference TRBV7-9 and TRBJ2-5 provide the parts outside the CDR3, is DTGVSQNPRHKITKRGQNVTFRCDPISEHNRLYWYRQTLGQGPEFLTYFQNEAQLEKSRLLSDRFSAERPKGSFSTLEIQRTEQGDSAMYLCASRRGQGETQYFGPGTRLLVL.